This TCR beta chain was observed in a study of CD8+CD57+ T cells in acquired aplastic anemia. Study outcomes and limitations: Patients showed no significant difference from controls in CD8+ Simpson's diversity.

CDR1 is LNHNV, CDR2 YYDKDF, per germline (reference sequence). Trimming cost V 4 bases and J 4 bases; bases outside gene matches: 10. The CDR3 contains 16 residues. Sequencing was done on patients that had shown CD8+CD57+ cell expansion by flow cytometry. The enrolled patients all had severe acquired aplastic anemia. As to this clonotype: Antigen unknown.

The study profiled TCR beta VDJ and CDR3 using genomic DNA as template. TCRdb reprocessed the reads via MiXCR and lists one record per CDR3 protein. The sample has around 220,000 distinct CDR3 sequences; over 40% are singletons. Sequencing was carried out using sorted CD4+, CD8+, or CD8+CD57+ T cells (not recorded which) from PBMCs. The sequence derives from a human donor with aplastic anemia. The chain joins TRBV15 to TRBJ2-7, with 10 bases fitting TRBD2. DNA for the CDR3: TGTGCCACCAGCAAAGCGGGGGGGATAATCGTTTACGAGCAGTACTTC. Protein product: CATSKAGGIIVYEQYF. Together with reference TRBV15 and TRBJ2-7, the CDR3 gives the full variable domain: DAMVIQNPRYQVTQFGKPVTLSCSQTLNHNVMYWYQQKSSQAPKLLFHYYDKDFNNEADTPDNFQSRRPNTSFCFLDIRSPGLGDTAMYLCATSKAGGIIVYEQYFGPGTRLTVT.